One and the same sample provided the 26 T cell receptor beta chains below, sequenced in a study of early stage breast cancer tumors (dated by TCRdb to 2016 to 2017). The library was prepared using the immunoSEQ multiplex PCR assay. Sourced from immuneACCESS, this table was stored by TCRdb with only in-frame sequences that have V and J called. A share of the clones is absent; for the studies checked, an unresolved V gene accounts for under half, and the remainder has no known explanation. The sample table holds about 51,000 clones, of which roughly 78% were seen once. The ten top clones hold roughly 3% of the sample. Sequencing input: blood. These TCRs come from a person aged 35-55 years with breast cancer.

This chain joins TRBV7-9 and TRBJ2-7; TRBD2 matches at 10 bases. V shed 3 bases, J shed 4 bases, and the junction held 9 bases outside the gene matches. The CDR3 has 16 amino acids. Germline V gives CDR1 SEHNR, CDR2 FQNEAQ (reference sequence). For the CDR3, the DNA is TGTGCCAGCAGCTTGGCTAGCGGGAGCCGGAAATACGAGCAGTACTTC. Its protein is CASSLASGSRKYEQYF.

This chain connects TRBV6-5 to TRBJ1-1; 7 bases align to TRBD1. Germline CDR1 reads MNHEY; CDR2 reads SVGAGI. The V gene end was trimmed by 6 bases and the J gene end by 7 bases; junction bases not matched to a gene: 8. The CDR3 contains 13 residues. The CDR3 region has the DNA TGTGCCAGCAGCCGCCATGGACAGGATGAAGCTTTCTTT. Translated, it gives CASSRHGQDEAFF.

The chain uses TRBV10-2 and TRBJ1-1; 8 nucleotides match TRBD1. Looked up from germline, CDR1 is WSHSY and CDR2 is SAAADI. The V segment lost 7 bases and the J segment 3 bases; nucleotides outside the gene matches: 4. The CDR3 runs to 13 residues. The CDR3 sequence: CASNGQGHTEAFF. The CDR3 region has the DNA TGCGCCAGCAACGGACAGGGTCACACTGAAGCTTTCTTT.

Concerning this clone: The germline gene is not matched at one end of the junction; a read error may be the cause. This chain links TRBV5-1 with TRBJ2-2, with D possibly matching TRBD2 (6 bases). CDR1 SGHRS and CDR2 YFSETQ come from the germline V gene. CDR3 length: 15 amino acids. The CDR3 bases are TGCGCCAGCAGGTTGGACGGGCTAGCGACCGGGGAGCTGTTTTTT. Protein product: CASRLDGLATGELFF.

This clone was counted between two and nine times. This chain connects TRBV12-5 to TRBJ1-1, with 7 bases matching TRBD1. The CDR3 has 13 residues. Germline trimming cut 6 bases from V and 4 bases from J; bases unmatched to any gene: 5. Germline V gene data show CDR1 as LGHNT and CDR2 as FRNRAP. The CDR3 loop reads CASGPDRATEAFF. The CDR3 DNA follows: TGTGCTAGTGGCCCAGACAGGGCCACTGAAGCTTTCTTT.

This clone was detected only a few times. The chain uses TRBV10-3 and TRBJ1-5; a weak D match, TRBD1 (5 bases). The germline V gene has CDR1 ENHRY and CDR2 SYGVKD. Trimming removed 3 bases from V and 7 bases from J, with 7 bases in between. This CDR3 contains 12 residues. Here the CDR3 DNA reads TGTGCCATCAGTGACGGGGACCAGCCCCAGCATTTT. This codes for CAISDGDQPQHF.

V gene TRBV6-5 combines with J gene TRBJ1-3; 7 nucleotides agree with TRBD1. The junction had 8 bases not matched to a gene; V was cut back by 9 bases and J by 0 bases. CDR3 length: 15 residues. From germline, CDR1 is MNHEY and CDR2 SVGAGI. The CDR3 here is CASTPDRSSGNTIYF. As DNA, the CDR3 is TGTGCCAGTACCCCGGACAGGAGCTCTGGAAACACCATATATTTT.

The chain couples TRBV30 to TRBJ1-5; D remains unclear. With 0 bases removed from V and 2 bases from J, the gap between germline ends came to 5 bases. The V gene's germline CDR1 is GTSNPN and CDR2 SVGIG (reference sequence). This CDR3 comprises 13 residues. CDR3 loop: CAWSVRGNQPQHF. The CDR3, as DNA: TGTGCCTGGAGTGTACGGGGCAATCAGCCCCAGCATTTT.

The chain recombines TRBV19 with TRBJ1-5; D might be TRBD1 (5 bases). The V and J ends lost 5 bases and 5 bases respectively, with 22 bases between them. Per germline, CDR1 LNHDA and CDR2 SQIVND (reference sequence). CDR3 length: 17 residues. The CDR3 DNA reads as TGTGCCAGTAGTCCCCTGTGGGGGAGAGACATAGATCAGCCCCAGCATTTT. It codes for CASSPLWGRDIDQPQHF.

This clone was seen a handful of times. This rearrangement joins TRBV4-1 to TRBJ2-7; no firm D call. Germline V gene lookup returns CDR1 MGHRA and CDR2 YSYEKL. This CDR3 spans 15 amino acids. Deletions cut 0 bases from V and 0 bases from J, with 9 bases between. This chain's CDR3 is CASSQDESSSYEQYF. The DNA for the CDR3 is TGCGCCAGCAGCCAAGATGAGAGTTCCTCCTACGAGCAGTACTTC.

The chain recombines TRBV7-2 with TRBJ1-4, with TRBD1 as a possible D gene (5 bases). CDR1 is SGHTA, CDR2 FQGNSA, per germline. The V end was cut by 2 bases, the J end by 7 bases, with 14 bases between. This CDR3 has 15 amino acids. For the CDR3, the DNA is TGTGCCAGCAGCTTACTAGGGGCATGGGTTGAAAAACTGTTTTTT. Translation gives CASSLLGAWVEKLFF.

This clone was seen only a few times. CDR3 nucleotides: TGTGCCGCAGGGCTTATGAACACTGAAGCTTTCTTT. Its translation is CAAGLMNTEAFF. The J gene is TRBJ1-1, the V gene TRBV10-3; D possibly corresponds to TRBD1 (5 bases). This CDR3 is built from 12 residues. Germline loops: CDR1 ENHRY, CDR2 SYGVKD. V lost 11 bases and J 0 bases, leaving 10 bases between the germline ends.

This clone was seen once. The chain combines TRBV11-2 with TRBJ2-7; 7 nucleotides align to TRBD1. The V and J ends lost 2 bases and 6 bases, in that order; junction bases with no gene match: 7. The CDR3 sequence is 14 residues long. Per germline, CDR1 SGHAT and CDR2 FQNNGV. For the CDR3, the DNA is TGTGCCAGCAGCTTATACAGGGGCGTTGGCGAGCAGTACTTC. It encodes CASSLYRGVGEQYF.

The chain couples TRBV6-6 to TRBJ2-1, with 9 bases identical to TRBD2. Germline V gene lookup returns CDR1 MNHNY and CDR2 SVGAGI (reference sequence). V lost 8 bases, J lost 8 bases, and 10 bases stayed unmatched. The CDR3 has 14 residues. CDR3 sequence: CASRGGRADHEQFF. In DNA, the CDR3 is TGTGCCAGCCGGGGCGGGAGGGCCGACCATGAGCAGTTCTTC.

V usage is TRBV4-2 and J usage is TRBJ2-5; 11 positions agree with TRBD2. Germline CDR1 and CDR2: LGHNA and YNFKEQ. The V and J ends lost 1 base and 4 bases, in that order; junction bases with no gene match: 2. This CDR3 is built from 15 residues. The CDR3 bases are TGTGCCAGCAGCCAAGTAGCGGGAGGGCCAGAGACCCAGTACTTC. It encodes CASSQVAGGPETQYF.

The chain uses TRBV4-1 and TRBJ2-1, with 11 bases that match TRBD1. This CDR3 has 15 residues. After removal of 6 bases from V and 7 bases from J, the junction contained 8 bases not matched to a gene. CDR1 MGHRA and CDR2 YSYEKL come from the germline V gene. The CDR3 region has the DNA TGCGCCAGCAGAGACGGGACAGGGGGGGTGAATGAGCAGTTCTTC. As protein: CASRDGTGGVNEQFF.

In DNA form, the CDR3 reads TGTGCCAGCAGCTTGGGTGCAGGGAGGATTACTGAAGCTTTCTTT. Its translation is CASSLGAGRITEAFF. This chain connects TRBV5-8 to TRBJ1-1, with a possible D match to TRBD1 (5 bases). This CDR3 spans 15 amino acids. Germline V gives CDR1 SGHTS, CDR2 YDEGEE. With 0 bases removed from V and 5 bases from J, the gap between germline ends came to 14 bases.

The chain has TRBV5-4 and TRBJ2-1; D tentatively fits TRBD1 or TRBD2 (5 bases each). The V and J ends lost 3 bases and 10 bases respectively, with 11 bases between them. The CDR3 is 12 residues long. Germline assignment: CDR1 SGHNT and CDR2 YYREEE (reference sequence). This CDR3 reads CASSWDGNEQFF. CDR3 DNA: TGTGCCAGCAGCTGGGACGGTAACGAGCAGTTCTTC.

As regards this clone: The CDR3 end shows no conserved phenylalanine or tryptophan, and so a read error is likely. The DNA is left out, because the CDR3 cannot be placed on it with certainty; the CDR3 is given as TCRdb lists it. The rearrangement links TRBV6-5 to TRBJ1-5. Germline V lookup: CDR1 MNHEY, CDR2 SVGAGI. The CDR3 adds up to 9 amino acids, both ends counted. The CDR3 reads CASSYGLYG.

This chain's CDR3 is CAISLDRETYGYTF. The DNA for the CDR3 is TGTGCCATCAGCTTGGACAGGGAGACCTATGGCTACACCTTC. The chain employs TRBV10-3 and TRBJ1-2; 8 bases fit TRBD1. V trimming: 6 bases; J trimming: 4 bases; junction bases outside the gene matches: 7. The CDR3 runs to 14 residues. Germline lookup yields CDR1 ENHRY and CDR2 SYGVKD.

The genes are TRBV18 and TRBJ2-2, with D perhaps being TRBD1 or TRBD2 (5 bases each). This CDR3 has 14 amino acids. Germline-derived CDR1 and CDR2 are KGHSH and LQKENI. Trimming took off 3 bases at V and 6 bases at J, with 11 bases between the two ends. The CDR3 loop reads CASSPEMGAGELFF. Written as DNA, the CDR3 is TGTGCCAGCTCACCCGAAATGGGGGCCGGGGAGCTGTTTTTT.

The chain combines TRBV15 with TRBJ2-5; tentative D call: TRBD2 (5 bases). This CDR3 is 15 amino acids long. Trimming shortened V by 0 bases and J by 1 base, and 9 bases separated the two germline ends. Per germline, CDR1 LNHNV and CDR2 YYDKDF (reference sequence). The CDR3 DNA reads TGTGCCACCAGCAGAGATGGCGCGGGCCAAGAGACCCAGTACTTC. Its translation: CATSRDGAGQETQYF.

This chain joins TRBV5-1 and TRBJ2-7; 7 positions match TRBD2. Per the germline V gene, CDR1 is SGHRS and CDR2 is YFSETQ. The J segment lost 0 bases and the V segment lost 0 bases, leaving 3 bases of the junction unmatched. The CDR3 length is 15 residues. The CDR3 loop is CASSLVPSGSYEQYF. The CDR3 DNA sequence: TGCGCCAGCAGCTTGGTACCTAGCGGCTCCTACGAGCAGTACTTC.

This chain connects TRBV7-9 to TRBJ1-2; unclear D gene. The CDR3 runs to 16 residues. Germline V CDR1 and CDR2: SEHNR, FQNEAQ (reference sequence). V dropped 1 base and J dropped 5 bases, with 17 bases sitting between them. The CDR3: CASSLETARWDYGYTF. The DNA of the CDR3 is TGTGCCAGCAGCTTAGAAACTGCCAGGTGGGATTATGGCTACACCTTC.

This chain links TRBV5-6 with TRBJ2-7, with a tentative D call TRBD1 (6 bases). The CDR3 has 13 residues. Germline V CDR1 and CDR2: SGHDT, YYEEEE. V was cut by 1 base and J by 7 bases, with 12 bases left in between. The CDR3 bases are TGTGCCAGCAGCTTGCAGGGGAAGGGAGAGCAGTACTTC. Protein: CASSLQGKGEQYF.

V and J are TRBV7-8 and TRBJ2-2; D gene unclear. Germline V gene sequence: CDR1 SGHVS, CDR2 FQNEAQ. Trimming stripped 7 bases from V and 8 bases from J, with 8 bases between. This CDR3 region has 11 residues. DNA of the CDR3: TGTGCCAGCACCGATTGGGGGGAGCTGTTTTTT. Translated, it gives CASTDWGELFF.